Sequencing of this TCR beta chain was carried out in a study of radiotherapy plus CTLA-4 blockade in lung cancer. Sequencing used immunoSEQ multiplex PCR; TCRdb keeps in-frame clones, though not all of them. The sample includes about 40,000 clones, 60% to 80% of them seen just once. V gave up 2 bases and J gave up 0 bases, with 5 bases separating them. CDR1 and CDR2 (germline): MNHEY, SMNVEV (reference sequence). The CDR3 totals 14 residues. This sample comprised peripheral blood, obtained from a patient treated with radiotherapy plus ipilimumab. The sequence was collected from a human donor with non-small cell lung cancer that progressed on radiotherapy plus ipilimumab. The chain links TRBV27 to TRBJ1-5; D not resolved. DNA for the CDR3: TGTGCCAGCAGTTTACAGTATAGCAATCAGCCCCAGCATTTT. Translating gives CASSLQYSNQPQHF.